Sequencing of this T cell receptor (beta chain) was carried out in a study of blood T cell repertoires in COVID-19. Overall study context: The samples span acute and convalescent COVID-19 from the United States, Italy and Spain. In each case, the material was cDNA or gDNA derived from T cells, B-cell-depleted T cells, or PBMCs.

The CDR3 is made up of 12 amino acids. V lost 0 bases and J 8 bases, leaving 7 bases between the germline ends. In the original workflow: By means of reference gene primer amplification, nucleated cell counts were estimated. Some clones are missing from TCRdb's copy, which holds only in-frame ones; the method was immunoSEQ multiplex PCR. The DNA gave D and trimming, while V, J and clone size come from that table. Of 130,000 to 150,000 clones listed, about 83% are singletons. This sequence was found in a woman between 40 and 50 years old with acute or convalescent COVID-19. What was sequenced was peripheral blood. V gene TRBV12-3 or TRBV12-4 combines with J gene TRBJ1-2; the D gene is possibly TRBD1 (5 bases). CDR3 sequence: CASSLATEGYTF. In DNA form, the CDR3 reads TGTGCCAGCAGTTTAGCGACAGAGGGCTACACCTTC.